Here is one TCR beta chain with its context. Its antigen is currently unknown. The CDR3 length is 15 residues. Unmatched junction bases numbered 8, after V lost 5 bases and J lost 7 bases. Germline assignment: CDR1 SNHLY and CDR2 FYNNEI. Sequencing used immunoSEQ multiplex PCR; TCRdb keeps in-frame clones, though not all of them. The data contain roughly 2,300,000 clones, about nine tenths of them seen just once; the ten biggest clones take up around 0.38%. The data were taken from a study of shared clonotypes between healthy human individuals. Study-level points and caveats: Clonotype sharing among donors likely depends on sequencing depth.

The material sequenced was naive CD4+ T cells from PBMCs. Described subset: CD45RA+ positively selected. The source of this sequence is a man aged 18 to 35 in good health. Some clones in this sample may be carry-over from other donors' samples. The rearrangement links TRBV2 to TRBJ2-1; the match to TRBD2 covers 10 bases. The CDR3 nucleotides are TGTGCCAGCAGTTGGGGGACTAGCGCGGTGAATGAGCAGTTCTTC. Amino acids: CASSWGTSAVNEQFF.